Below, 9 T cell receptor beta chains from the same sample are listed, as sequenced in a study of CD8 T cells in ankylosing spondylitis. Regarding the study as a whole: In ankylosing spondylitis blood, a motif of several highly homologous TCR beta variants appeared characteristic.

These receptors' antigens are unknown. TCRdb used MiXCR to reprocess the 5' RACE reads, holding one entry per CDR3 protein. Among some 130,000 distinct CDR3 sequences listed, under 20% were seen once. The specimen was blood, either unsorted or a sorted T cell fraction (not recorded which). The source is a male donor with ankylosing spondylitis.

This clonotype has only a few counts. This chain uses TRBV9 with TRBJ1-5; D is perhaps TRBD1 (5 bases). The CDR3 sequence is 15 residues long. Trimming cost V 0 bases and J 6 bases, with 13 bases left between them. The germline gives CDR1 SGDLS, CDR2 YYNGEE. CDR3 DNA sequence: TGTGCCAGCAGCGTAGATGGGGTTAGGGGTCAGCCCCAGCATTTT. Residues: CASSVDGVRGQPQHF. Full variable domain (missing parts from reference TRBV9 and TRBJ1-5): DSGVTQTPKHLITATGQRVTLRCSPRSGDLSVYWYQQSLDQGLQFLIQYYNGEERAKGNILERFSAQQFPDLHSELNLSSLELGDSALYFCASSVDGVRGQPQHFGDGTRLSIL.

This clonotype was seen a handful of times. CDR3 protein: CASSQDRTVENIQYF. The CDR3 DNA sequence: TGCGCCAGCAGCCAAGACCGCACAGTAGAAAACATTCAGTACTTC. The chain is built from TRBV4-3 and TRBJ2-4, with D uncertain. The ends were cut back, 0 bases at V and 5 bases at J, with 11 bases in the middle. Germline CDR1 and CDR2: LGHNA and YSLEER. The CDR3 contains 15 residues.

This clonotype was seen more than once but under ten times. The chain links TRBV6-1 to TRBJ2-5; 7 bases fit TRBD1. V was pared by 4 bases and J by 1 base, with 3 bases of the junction left unmatched. The germline CDR1 and CDR2 sequences are MNHNS and SASEGT. This CDR3 region has 14 residues. CDR3 sequence reads: CASSGWDSQETQYF. The CDR3 DNA reads TGTGCCAGCAGTGGTTGGGACAGCCAAGAGACCCAGTACTTC.

This clonotype was counted only a few times. This sequence joins TRBV7-9 and TRBJ2-7; either TRBD1 or TRBD2 may fit D (6 bases each). CDR3 length equals 14 residues. V was pared by 6 bases and J by 1 base, with 13 bases between. In germline, CDR1 is SEHNR, CDR2 FQNEAQ (reference sequence). The CDR3 is CASSGGTFSYEQYF. The CDR3 DNA reads TGTGCCAGCAGTGGGGGGACATTTTCCTACGAGCAGTACTTC.

The J gene is TRBJ2-1, the V gene TRBV7-8, with a tentative D call TRBD1 (5 bases). Trimming pared 5 bases from V and 3 bases from J, leaving 14 bases between. This CDR3 spans 15 amino acids. Germline CDR1 SGHVS, CDR2 FQNEAQ. The DNA of the CDR3 is TGTGCCAGCAGCGCCAGGGTTGGGTACTACAATGAGCAGTTCTTC. Encoded protein: CASSARVGYYNEQFF.

This clonotype was counted at least ten times. This chain joins TRBV2 and TRBJ2-1; D unresolved. Germline V gene lookup returns CDR1 SNHLY and CDR2 FYNNEI. V lost 6 bases and J lost 8, with 5 bases in between. The length of the CDR3 is 10 residues. CDR3 sequence (DNA): TGTGCCAGCAGAGGGTATGAGCAGTTCTTC. It specifies CASRGYEQFF. Based on the CDR3 plus reference TRBV2 and TRBJ2-1, the full variable domain is EPEVTQTPSHQVTQMGQEVILRCVPISNHLYFYWYRQILGQKVEFLVSFYNNEISEKSEIFDDQFSVERPDGSNFTLKIRSTKLEDSAMYFCASRGYEQFFGPGTRLTVL.

The CDR3 spells CSAPQEGQPQHF. For the CDR3, the DNA is TGCAGTGCTCCCCAGGAGGGGCAGCCCCAGCATTTT. V is TRBV20-1 and J is TRBJ1-5, with D perhaps matching TRBD1 (5 bases). With 5 bases removed from V and 7 bases from J, the gap between germline ends came to 12 bases. The CDR3 spans 12 residues. The germline V gene has CDR1 DFQATT and CDR2 SNEGSKA (reference sequence).

This clonotype showed up many times. The chain is built from TRBV7-8 and TRBJ2-3; 9 bases align to TRBD2. V gave up 4 bases and J gave up 0 bases; unmatched junction bases: 5. This CDR3 contains 16 residues. Germline V gives CDR1 SGHVS, CDR2 FQNEAQ. The DNA of the CDR3 is TGTGCCAGCAGCTCGTCTAGCGGGGAGAGCACAGATACGCAGTATTTT. It translates to CASSSSSGESTDTQYF.

This sequence joins TRBV7-9 and TRBJ2-2, with 8 bases that match TRBD1. Germline V gene data show CDR1 as SEHNR and CDR2 as FQNEAQ (reference sequence). The CDR3 totals 13 residues. The V gene end was trimmed by 5 bases and the J gene end by 8 bases; junction bases not matched to a gene: 4. CDR3 nucleotides: TGTGCCAGCAGCGGGACAGGAGATGGGGAGCTGTTTTTT. Its protein is CASSGTGDGELFF.